The sequence of this TCR beta chain was determined in a study of CD8 T cells in ankylosing spondylitis. Study-level results: One TCR beta motif, made up of fewer than 10 highly homologous variants, appeared characteristic of ankylosing spondylitis blood.

With respect to this clonotype: No antigen is known for it.

Making the TCR beta libraries involved quantitative 5'-RACE with molecular barcodes. MiXCR was run by TCRdb on the 5' RACE reads, yielding one entry per CDR3 protein. The data hold hundreds of thousands of distinct CDR3 sequences, with over 9.5% observed a single time. CDR3 length equals 12 residues. The germline CDR1 and CDR2 sequences are MNHNS and SASEGT. The V and J ends lost 7 bases and 10 bases respectively, with 14 bases between them. The sequence came from a male donor with ankylosing spondylitis. The sequencing sample was made of blood, either unsorted or a sorted T cell fraction (not recorded which). J is TRBJ2-1 and V is TRBV6-1; D is ambiguous. Here the CDR3 DNA reads TGTGCCAGCACTGTCCACATAAGGGAGCAGTTCTTC. It codes for CASTVHIREQFF.